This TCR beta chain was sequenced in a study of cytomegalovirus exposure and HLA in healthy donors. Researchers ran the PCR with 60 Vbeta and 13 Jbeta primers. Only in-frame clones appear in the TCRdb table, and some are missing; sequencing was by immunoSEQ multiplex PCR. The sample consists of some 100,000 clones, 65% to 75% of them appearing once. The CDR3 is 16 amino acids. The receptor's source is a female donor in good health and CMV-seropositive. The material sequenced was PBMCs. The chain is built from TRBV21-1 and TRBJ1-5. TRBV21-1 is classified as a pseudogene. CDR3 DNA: TGTGCCAGCAGCAAAGATCGAGTAGGGAGGGATCAGCCCCAGCATTTT. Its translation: CASSKDRVGRDQPQHF.